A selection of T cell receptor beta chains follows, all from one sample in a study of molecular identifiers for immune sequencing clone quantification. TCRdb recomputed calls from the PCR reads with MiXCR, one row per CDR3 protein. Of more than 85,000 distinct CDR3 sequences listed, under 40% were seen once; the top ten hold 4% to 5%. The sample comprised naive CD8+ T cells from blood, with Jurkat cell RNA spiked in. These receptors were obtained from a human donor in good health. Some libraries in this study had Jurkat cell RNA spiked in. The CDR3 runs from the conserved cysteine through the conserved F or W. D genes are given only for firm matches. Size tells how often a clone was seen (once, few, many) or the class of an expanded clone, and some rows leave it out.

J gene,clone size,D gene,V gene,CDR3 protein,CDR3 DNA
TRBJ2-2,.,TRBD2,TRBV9,CASSAPREGLAGASGELFF,TGTGCCAGCAGCGCCCCGAGGGAAGGACTAGCGGGAGCCTCCGGGGAGCTGTTTTTT
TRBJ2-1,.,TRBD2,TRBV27,CASSRLAAYNEQFF,TGTGCCAGCAGCCGACTAGCGGCTTACAATGAGCAGTTCTTC
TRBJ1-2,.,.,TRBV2,CASSELRGYGYTF,TGTGCCAGCAGTGAACTACGTGGCTATGGCTACACCTTC
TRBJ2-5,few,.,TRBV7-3,CASSGTGGLGTQYF,TGTGCCAGCAGCGGGACGGGCGGCCTGGGAACCCAGTACTTC
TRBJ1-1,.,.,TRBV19,CASSIGHTNTEAFF,TGTGCCAGTAGTATTGGACACACGAACACTGAAGCTTTCTTT
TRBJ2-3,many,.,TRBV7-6,CASSLADREIVGTQYF,TGTGCCAGCAGCTTAGCCGACCGGGAGATCGTCGGTACGCAGTATTTT
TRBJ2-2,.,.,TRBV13,CASSSYRAGELFF,TGTGCCAGCAGCTCCTACAGGGCTGGGGAGCTGTTTTTT
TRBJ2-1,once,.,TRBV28,CASSLFDDSYNEQFF,TGTGCCAGCAGTTTATTTGACGACTCCTACAATGAGCAGTTCTTC
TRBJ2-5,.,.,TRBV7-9,CASSQGGAESQEPQYF,TGTGCCAGCAGCCAAGGCGGGGCGGAGAGCCAAGAGCCCCAGTACTTC
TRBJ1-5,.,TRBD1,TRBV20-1,CSARGSRGTRNQPQHF,TGCAGTGCTAGAGGTTCCAGGGGGACGAGGAATCAGCCCCAGCATTTT
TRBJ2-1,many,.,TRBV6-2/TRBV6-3,CASSPWALYNEQFF,TGTGCCAGCAGCCCCTGGGCCCTATACAATGAGCAGTTCTTC
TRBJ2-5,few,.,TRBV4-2,CASSHTGALYQETQYF,TGTGCCAGCAGCCATACCGGGGCGCTTTACCAAGAGACCCAGTACTTC
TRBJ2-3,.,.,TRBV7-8,CASSQTADTQYF,TGTGCCAGCAGCCAGACAGCAGATACGCAGTATTTT
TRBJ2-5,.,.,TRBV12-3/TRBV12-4,CASSLGWSNQETQYF,TGTGCCAGCAGTCTAGGGTGGAGCAACCAAGAGACCCAGTACTTC
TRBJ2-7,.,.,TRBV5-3,CASSFDPSFPPEHYF,TGTGCCAGCAGCTTTGATCCATCTTTTCCCCCCGAGCACTACTTC
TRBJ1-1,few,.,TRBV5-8,CASSLIKNTEAFF,TGTGCCAGCAGCTTGATAAAGAACACTGAAGCTTTCTTT
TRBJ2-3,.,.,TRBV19,CAGSSSTDTQYF,TGTGCCGGTAGTTCCAGCACAGATACGCAGTATTTT
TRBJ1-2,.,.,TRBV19,CASSIVAFSGRRYGYTF,TGTGCCAGTAGTATAGTGGCATTCTCGGGTCGGCGCTATGGCTACACCTTC
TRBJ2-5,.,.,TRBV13,CASSLSPQETQYF,TGTGCCAGCAGCTTGTCTCCCCAAGAGACCCAGTACTTC
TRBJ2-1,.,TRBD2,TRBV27,CASSLRTSGPYNEQFF,TGTGCCAGCAGTCTTAGGACTAGCGGGCCCTACAATGAGCAGTTCTTC
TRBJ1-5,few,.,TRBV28,CASTLGGGSASAGVPQHF,TGTGCCAGCACCTTAGGGGGGGGCAGTGCGAGCGCTGGTGTGCCCCAGCATTTT
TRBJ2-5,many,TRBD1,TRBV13,CASSTGTGQETQYF,TGTGCCAGCAGCACCGGGACAGGGCAAGAGACCCAGTACTTC
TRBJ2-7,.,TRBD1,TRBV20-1,CSAAGTGFTYEQYF,TGCAGTGCCGCCGGGACAGGGTTCACCTACGAGCAGTACTTC
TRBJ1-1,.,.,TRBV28,CASRVVTEAFF,TGTGCCAGCAGGGTGGTCACTGAAGCTTTCTTT
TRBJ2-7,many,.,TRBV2,CASNGYEQYF,TGTGCCAGCAACGGGTACGAGCAGTACTTC
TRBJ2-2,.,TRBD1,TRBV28,CAIGTGVTGELFF,TGTGCCATCGGGACAGGGGTTACCGGGGAGCTGTTTTTT